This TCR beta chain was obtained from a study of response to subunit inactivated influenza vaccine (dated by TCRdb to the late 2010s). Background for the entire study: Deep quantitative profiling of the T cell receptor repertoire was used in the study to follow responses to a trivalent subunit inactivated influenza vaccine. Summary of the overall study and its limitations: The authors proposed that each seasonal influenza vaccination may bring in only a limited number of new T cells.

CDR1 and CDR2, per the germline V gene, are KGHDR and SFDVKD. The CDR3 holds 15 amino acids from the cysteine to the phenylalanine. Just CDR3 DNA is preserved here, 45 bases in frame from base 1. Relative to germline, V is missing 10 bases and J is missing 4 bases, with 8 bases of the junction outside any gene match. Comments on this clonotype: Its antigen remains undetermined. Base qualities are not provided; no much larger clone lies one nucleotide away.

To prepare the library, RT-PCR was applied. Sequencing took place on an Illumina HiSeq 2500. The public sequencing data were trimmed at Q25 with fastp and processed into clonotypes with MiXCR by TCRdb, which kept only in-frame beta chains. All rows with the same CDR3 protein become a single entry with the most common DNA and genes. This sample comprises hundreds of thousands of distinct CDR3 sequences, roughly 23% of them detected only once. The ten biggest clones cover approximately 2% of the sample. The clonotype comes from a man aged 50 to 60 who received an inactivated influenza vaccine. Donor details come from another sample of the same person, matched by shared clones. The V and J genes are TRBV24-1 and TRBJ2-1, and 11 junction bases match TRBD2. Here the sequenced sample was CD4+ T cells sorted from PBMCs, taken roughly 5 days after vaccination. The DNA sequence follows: TGTGCCACGGGACCAGGGACTAGCGGTTACAATGAGCAGTTCTTC. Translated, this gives CATGPGTSGYNEQFF.